This entry features one T cell receptor beta chain sequence. Its antigen is not identified. Assay used: immunoSEQ multiplex PCR; TCRdb lists only in-frame clones, some missing. In the table there are some 88,000 clones, 90% of which are singletons. The sample comes from a study of T cell responses to AZD1222 COVID-19 vaccine. The study's findings and limits: Only six individuals given AZD1222 were seropositive at baseline. Clonal diversity was possibly underestimated; the donors were predominantly white British and more often female. Sampled repertoires all dated from after the peak T cell response.

The input for sequencing was peripheral blood, taken 28 days after the second AZD1222 dose. This sequence originates from an adult who received the AZD1222 COVID-19 vaccine.

The CDR3 sequence: CASSPRQTQETQYF. The CDR3 DNA reads TGTGCCAGCTCACCGCGACAGACTCAAGAGACCCAGTACTTC. V is TRBV18 and J is TRBJ2-5, with D possibly matching TRBD1 (5 bases). The CDR3 extends over 14 amino acids. CDR1 and CDR2 (germline): KGHSH, LQKENI. V shed 3 bases and J shed 2 bases, with 10 bases lying between them.